Sequencing of this T cell receptor beta chain was carried out in a study of OX40 agonist ivuxolimab in advanced cancers. In the study overall: The group had a mean age of around 60 years, ranged from roughly 20 to 79, and was 80% to 85% male.

Comments on this clone: Antigen unknown.

Assay used: immunoSEQ multiplex PCR; TCRdb lists only in-frame clones, some missing. The sample contains about 100,000 clones, approximately 90% of which appear only once. Germline V gene lookup returns CDR1 MNHNS and CDR2 SASEGT. V was shortened by 4 bases and J by 5 bases, with 8 bases between the two germline ends. This CDR3 has 12 residues. Study outcomes and limitations: At doses 0.1 to 3.0 mg/kg, CD4+ and CD8+ clones expanded. Partial responders at 0.1-3.0 mg/kg showed near-lowest clonal expansion.

This sequence joins TRBV6-1 and TRBJ2-5; D not resolved. The sequenced sample was CD4+ or CD8+ T cells sorted from blood, obtained in a trial of the OX40 agonist ivuxolimab. The origin of this receptor is an adult with an advanced solid tumor such as melanoma, head and neck, liver or kidney cancer. The CDR3 loop is CASSVGLETQYF. CDR3 nucleotides: TGTGCCAGCAGTGTTGGCTTGGAGACCCAGTACTTC.